What follows is one T cell receptor (beta chain) and its context. Its antigen remains unidentified. The time point here: pre-treatment sample, taken before nivolumab and TIL therapy. Adults with stage 4 NSCLC were enrolled in a phase I trial. V lost 4 bases and J lost 7; bases outside the gene matches: 7. CDR3 length: 14 residues. Looked up from germline, CDR1 is MNHEY and CDR2 is SVGAGI. The sample belongs to a study of TIL therapy for anti-PD-1-resistant metastatic lung cancer. Study background: Tumors were harvested before any PD-1/PD-L1 blockade. Half of patients were current or former smokers.

Study-wide results and limits: This highly selected cohort may not generalize to typical lung cancer patients.

The immunoSEQ assay was v3. Using immunoSEQ multiplex PCR, the repertoire was profiled, and TCRdb retains in-frame clones only, with some absent. The sample has tens of thousands of clones, just over 85% seen once. This material consisted of blood, taken at baseline. The genes are TRBV6-5 and TRBJ2-5; 9 positions match TRBD1. This TCR was recovered from a person aged 25-80 years with non-small cell lung cancer. The CDR3: CASSSPGQGGTQYF. The CDR3 DNA is TGTGCCAGCAGTTCACCGGGACAGGGAGGGACCCAGTACTTC.